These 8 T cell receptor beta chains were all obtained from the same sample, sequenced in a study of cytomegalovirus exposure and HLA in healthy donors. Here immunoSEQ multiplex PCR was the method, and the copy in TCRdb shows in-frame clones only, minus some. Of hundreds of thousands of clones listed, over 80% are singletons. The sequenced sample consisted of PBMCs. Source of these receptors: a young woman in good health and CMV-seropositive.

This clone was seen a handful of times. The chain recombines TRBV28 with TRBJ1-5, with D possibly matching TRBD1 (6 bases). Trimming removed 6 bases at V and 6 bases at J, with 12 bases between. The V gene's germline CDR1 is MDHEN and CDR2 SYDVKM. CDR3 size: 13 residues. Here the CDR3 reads CASRTGPGQPQHF. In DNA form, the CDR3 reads TGTGCCAGCAGAACAGGGCCCGGTCAGCCCCAGCATTTT. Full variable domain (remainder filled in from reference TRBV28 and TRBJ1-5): DVKVTQSSRYLVKRTGEKVFLECVQDMDHENMFWYRQDPGLGLRLIYFSYDVKMKEKGDIPEGYSVSREKKERFSLILESASTNQTSMYLCASRTGPGQPQHFGDGTRLSIL.

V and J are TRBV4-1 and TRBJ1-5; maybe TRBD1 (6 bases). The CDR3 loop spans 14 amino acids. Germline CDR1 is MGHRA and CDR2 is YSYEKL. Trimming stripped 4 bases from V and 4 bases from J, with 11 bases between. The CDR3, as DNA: TGCGCCAGCAGCCCCGGGACAACTAATCAGCCCCAGCATTTT. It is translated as CASSPGTTNQPQHF.

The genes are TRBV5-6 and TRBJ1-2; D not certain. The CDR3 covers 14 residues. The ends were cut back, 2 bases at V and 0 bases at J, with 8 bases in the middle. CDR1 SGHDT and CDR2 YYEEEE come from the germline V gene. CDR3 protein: CASSFAEANYGYTF. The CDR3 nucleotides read TGTGCCAGCAGCTTCGCGGAAGCTAACTATGGCTACACCTTC.

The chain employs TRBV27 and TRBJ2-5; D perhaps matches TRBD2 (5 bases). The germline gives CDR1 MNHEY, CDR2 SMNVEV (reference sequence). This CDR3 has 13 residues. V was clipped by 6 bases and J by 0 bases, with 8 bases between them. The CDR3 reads CASRRANQETQYF. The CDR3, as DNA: TGTGCCAGCAGGAGGGCCAACCAAGAGACCCAGTACTTC.

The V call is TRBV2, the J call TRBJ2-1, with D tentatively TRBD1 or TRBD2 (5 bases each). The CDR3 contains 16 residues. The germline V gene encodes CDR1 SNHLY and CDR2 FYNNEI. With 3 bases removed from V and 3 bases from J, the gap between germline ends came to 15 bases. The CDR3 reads CASSDRGNPIYNEQFF. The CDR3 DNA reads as TGTGCCAGCAGTGATCGGGGCAACCCCATCTACAATGAGCAGTTCTTC.

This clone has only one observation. The CDR3 sequence: CASSYQGASYEQYF. DNA of the CDR3: TGTGCCAGCAGCTATCAGGGCGCGTCCTACGAGCAGTACTTC. The chain recombines TRBV6-5 with TRBJ2-7; D is perhaps TRBD1 (5 bases). The CDR3 runs 14 residues. Trimming removed 6 bases from V and 1 base from J, with 13 bases in between. Germline values: CDR1 MNHEY, CDR2 SVGAGI.

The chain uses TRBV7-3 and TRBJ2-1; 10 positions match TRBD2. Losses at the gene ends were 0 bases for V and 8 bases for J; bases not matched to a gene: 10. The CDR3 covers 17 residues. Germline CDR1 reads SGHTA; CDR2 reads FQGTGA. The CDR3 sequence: CASSLTKGLAGEDEQFF. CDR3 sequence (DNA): TGTGCCAGCAGCTTAACGAAAGGGCTAGCGGGAGAGGATGAGCAGTTCTTC.

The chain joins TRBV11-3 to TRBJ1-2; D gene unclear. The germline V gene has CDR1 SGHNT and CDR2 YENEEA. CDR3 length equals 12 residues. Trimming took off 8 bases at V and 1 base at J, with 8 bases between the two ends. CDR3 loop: CASSPDNYGYTF. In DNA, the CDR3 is TGTGCCAGCTCCCCTGATAACTATGGCTACACCTTC.